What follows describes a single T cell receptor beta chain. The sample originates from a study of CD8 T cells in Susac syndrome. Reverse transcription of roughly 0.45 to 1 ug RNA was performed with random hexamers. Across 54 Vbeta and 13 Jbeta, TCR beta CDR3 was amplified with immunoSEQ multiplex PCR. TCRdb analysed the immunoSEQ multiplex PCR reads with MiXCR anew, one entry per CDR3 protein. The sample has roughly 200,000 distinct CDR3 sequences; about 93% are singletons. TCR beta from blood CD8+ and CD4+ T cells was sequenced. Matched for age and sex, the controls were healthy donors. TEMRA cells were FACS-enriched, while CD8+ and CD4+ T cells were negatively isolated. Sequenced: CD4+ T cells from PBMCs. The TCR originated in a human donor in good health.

CDR3 coding DNA: TGCAGTGCTCTCTTAGCGGGGGGAAACACTGAAGCTTTCTTT. This translates into CSALLAGGNTEAFF. The chain joins TRBV20-1 to TRBJ1-1, with a weak D call TRBD1 (5 bases). Trimming shortened V by 5 bases and J by 2 bases, and 15 bases separated the two germline ends. The CDR3 covers 14 residues. Looked up from germline, CDR1 is DFQATT and CDR2 is SNEGSKA (reference sequence).